The next 22 T cell receptor beta chains were all read from a single sample in a study of T cells in Graves' hyperthyroidism and ophthalmopathy. Amplified TCR beta CDR3 regions came from RNA transcripts. HTBI primers were employed in a first-round RT-PCR of the TCR CDR3. TCRdb re-derived calls from the multiplex PCR reads in MiXCR, one entry per CDR3 protein. Of approximately 600,000 distinct CDR3 sequences listed, around 13% were seen once; the top ten hold under 7%. Sequences were obtained from blood. The receptors derive from a woman in her thirties with Graves' hyperthyroidism that later progressed to Graves' ophthalmopathy.

This clonotype was found a few times. This chain joins TRBV14 and TRBJ2-7, with TRBD2 identical over 8 bases. The CDR3 runs to 14 residues. Germline V gives CDR1 SGHDN, CDR2 FVKESK. Germline trimming cut 1 base from V and 2 bases from J; bases unmatched to any gene: 1. CDR3 amino acids: CASSQGSGAYEQYF. The CDR3, as DNA: TGTGCCAGCAGCCAAGGTAGCGGGGCCTACGAGCAGTACTTC.

This clonotype was counted many times. This chain joins TRBV20-1 and TRBJ1-1; D is ambiguous. The CDR3 spans 12 residues. V gave up 3 bases and J gave up 8 bases, with 13 bases separating them. Germline V gives CDR1 DFQATT, CDR2 SNEGSKA (reference sequence). CDR3 in DNA: TGCAGTGCTAGGGAACGTGTGCCGGAAGCTTTCTTT. Encoded protein: CSARERVPEAFF.

DNA of the CDR3: TGTGCCTGGAGTGGTGCAGGGGGGTTCCCAGATACGCAGTATTTT. Translated: CAWSGAGGFPDTQYF. The chain links TRBV30 to TRBJ2-3, with a tentative D call TRBD1 (7 bases). V was shortened by 1 base and J by 4 bases, with 15 bases between the two germline ends. CDR3 length: 15 residues. Looked up from germline, CDR1 is GTSNPN and CDR2 is SVGIG (reference sequence).

This clonotype was recorded many times. The chain couples TRBV7-9 to TRBJ2-7; unclear D gene. The V gene lost 2 bases and the J gene lost 5 bases, with 10 bases spanning the gap. The germline V gene encodes CDR1 SEHNR and CDR2 FQNEAQ (reference sequence). The CDR3 is 13 residues long. The CDR3 here is CASSLTGWNEQYF. CDR3 DNA sequence: TGTGCCAGCAGCTTAACGGGTTGGAACGAGCAGTACTTC.

The chain uses TRBV27 and TRBJ2-6, with 7 nucleotides matching TRBD2. The CDR3 extends over 15 amino acids. V was clipped by 0 bases and J by 5 bases; unmatched bases: 1. Germline CDR1 and CDR2: MNHEY and SMNVEV (reference sequence). This CDR3 is CASSLSSGRANVLTF. CDR3 nucleotide sequence: TGTGCCAGCAGTTTATCAAGCGGGAGGGCCAACGTCCTGACTTTC.

This clonotype was detected a few times. The chain couples TRBV25-1 to TRBJ2-1; D call uncertain. This CDR3 has 11 residues. Trimming took 3 bases from V and 10 from J, leaving 7 bases between them. Germline V gene data show CDR1 as MGHDK and CDR2 as SYGVNS. CDR3 protein: CASSEWREQFF. In DNA, the CDR3 is TGTGCCAGCAGTGAGTGGCGGGAGCAGTTCTTC.

This clonotype was found a few times. This sequence joins TRBV6-1 and TRBJ2-7; no reliable D call. The CDR3 loop spans 14 amino acids. Germline V lookup: CDR1 MNHNS, CDR2 SASEGT. Trimming shortened V by 10 bases and J by 4 bases, and 20 bases separated the two germline ends. The CDR3 DNA reads TGTGCCACCAATCGAAAGCTACCACCATACGAGCAGTACTTC. It yields the protein CATNRKLPPYEQYF.

This clonotype was counted a few times. V and J are TRBV6-1 and TRBJ2-3, with 8 positions matching TRBD2. Germline values: CDR1 MNHNS, CDR2 SASEGT. The CDR3 is made up of 14 amino acids. Trimming cost V 8 bases and J 3 bases; bases outside gene matches: 7. This CDR3 is CASQPAGETDTQYF. DNA for the CDR3: TGTGCCAGCCAACCAGCGGGAGAGACAGATACGCAGTATTTT.

This clonotype was seen many times. V gene TRBV6-2 or TRBV6-3 combines with J gene TRBJ2-1; 7 positions agree with TRBD2. The length of the CDR3 is 16 residues. After removal of 3 bases from V and 6 bases from J, the junction contained 11 bases not matched to a gene. The germline V gene has CDR1 MNHEY and CDR2 SVGEGT. Here the CDR3 DNA reads TGTGCCAGCAGTTATCGTTCCGGGGAGGGACCCAATGAGCAGTTCTTC. It translates to CASSYRSGEGPNEQFF.

In DNA, the CDR3 is TGCGCCAGCAGCTTGTGGAGACAGGGGACATACGAGCAGTACTTC. It is translated as CASSLWRQGTYEQYF. The chain uses TRBV5-1 and TRBJ2-7; 8 bases map to TRBD1. CDR1 is SGHRS and CDR2 is YFSETQ in the germline V gene. This CDR3 spans 15 amino acids. Unmatched junction bases numbered 7, after V lost 1 base and J lost 4 bases.

This clonotype came up many times. The V and J genes are TRBV7-9 and TRBJ2-3, with 13 nucleotides matching TRBD2. The J segment lost 3 bases and the V segment lost 4 bases, leaving 16 bases of the junction unmatched. CDR3 size: 20 residues. Germline-derived CDR1 and CDR2 are SEHNR and FQNEAQ (reference sequence). The CDR3 region is CASSSGTSGNLHGQTDTQYF. The CDR3 DNA reads as TGTGCCAGCAGCTCCGGGACTAGCGGGAACCTTCACGGACAAACAGATACGCAGTATTTT.

This clonotype appeared many times. The rearrangement links TRBV11-3 to TRBJ2-1; 12 bases are shared with TRBD2. The V gene end was trimmed by 5 bases and the J gene end by 7 bases; junction bases not matched to a gene: 18. Germline lookup yields CDR1 SGHNT and CDR2 YENEEA. The CDR3 covers 19 residues. CDR3 region: CASSHDLKGLAGLGNEQFF. For the CDR3, the DNA is TGTGCCAGCAGCCATGATTTAAAAGGACTAGCGGGACTTGGGAATGAGCAGTTCTTC.

This clonotype was seen at least ten times. This chain links TRBV10-3 with TRBJ2-1, with TRBD2 identical over 8 bases. The V gene's germline CDR1 is ENHRY and CDR2 SYGVKD. V was pared by 8 bases and J by 0 bases, with 3 bases of the junction left unmatched. CDR3 length: 14 amino acids. Here the CDR3 reads CAILAGSSYNEQFF. The CDR3 DNA reads TGTGCCATCCTAGCGGGCAGCTCCTACAATGAGCAGTTCTTC.

The V call is TRBV30, the J call TRBJ1-1; D uncertain. The V gene lost 0 bases and the J gene lost 5 bases, with 10 bases spanning the gap. Germline V gene data show CDR1 as GTSNPN and CDR2 as SVGIG (reference sequence). The CDR3 covers 13 residues. This CDR3 reads CAWSVSGLTEAFF. DNA of the CDR3: TGTGCCTGGAGTGTATCGGGGTTGACTGAAGCTTTCTTT.

The chain uses TRBV24-1 and TRBJ2-7; possibly TRBD1 for D (5 bases). Germline values: CDR1 KGHDR, CDR2 SFDVKD. The CDR3 is 14 residues long. V gave up 1 base and J gave up 3 bases, with 9 bases separating them. The CDR3 loop is CATSDFPDSYEQYF. The CDR3 DNA is TGTGCCACCAGTGATTTTCCTGACAGCTACGAGCAGTACTTC.

About this clonotype itself: Germline and junction disagree at one end, which may indicate a read error. The chain recombines TRBV2 with TRBJ2-7; the D call may be TRBD1 or TRBD2 (5 bases each). The CDR3 is made up of 16 amino acids. Looked up from germline, CDR1 is SNHLY and CDR2 is FYNNEI. The CDR3 sequence: CASSDKGPFFSCEQYF. The CDR3 coding sequence is TGTGCCAGCAGCGACAAGGGACCGTTCTTCTCCTGCGAGCAGTACTTC.

The CDR3 loop reads CASSPLGMSSTDTQYF. The CDR3, as DNA: TGTGCCAGCAGTCCCCTAGGAATGTCTAGCACAGATACGCAGTATTTT. The genes are TRBV6-1 and TRBJ2-3; D unclear. This CDR3 spans 16 amino acids. Germline V CDR1 and CDR2: MNHNS, SASEGT. Trimming stripped 5 bases from V and 0 bases from J, with 15 bases between.

The chain is built from TRBV12-3 or TRBV12-4 and TRBJ2-7; no clear D. This CDR3 is 14 amino acids long. V shed 1 base and J shed 6 bases, with 13 bases lying between them. CDR3 residues: CASSLGRLYSEQYF. CDR3 in DNA: TGTGCCAGCAGTTTAGGCCGCCTCTATTCCGAGCAGTACTTC.

This clonotype was observed at least ten times. This rearrangement joins TRBV28 to TRBJ2-2; D gene ambiguous. Germline values: CDR1 MDHEN, CDR2 SYDVKM. The CDR3 is 15 residues long. V was pared by 3 bases and J by 2 bases, with 10 bases between. The DNA for the CDR3 is TGTGCCAGCAGTTTTGCTCCGAGCAACACCGGGGAGCTGTTTTTT. The encoded protein is CASSFAPSNTGELFF.

This clonotype came up many times. The J gene is TRBJ2-7, the V gene TRBV9; D possibly corresponds to TRBD2 (6 bases). The CDR3 is made up of 13 amino acids. Trimming removed 0 bases from V and 7 bases from J, with 11 bases in between. Per germline, CDR1 SGDLS and CDR2 YYNGEE. CDR3: CASSVETAGEQYF. DNA of the CDR3: TGTGCCAGCAGCGTAGAAACCGCGGGGGAGCAGTACTTC. The entire variable domain, with the rest obtained from reference TRBV9 and TRBJ2-7, is as follows: DSGVTQTPKHLITATGQRVTLRCSPRSGDLSVYWYQQSLDQGLQFLIQYYNGEERAKGNILERFSAQQFPDLHSELNLSSLELGDSALYFCASSVETAGEQYFGPGTRLTVT.

This clonotype was seen a few times. The rearrangement joins TRBV11-2 to TRBJ2-2; the D gene is possibly TRBD2 (6 bases). Germline-derived CDR1 and CDR2 are SGHAT and FQNNGV. CDR3 size: 13 residues. V shed 5 bases and J shed 6 bases, with 10 bases lying between them. The CDR3 loop reads CASSRLVPGELFF. DNA of the CDR3: TGTGCCAGCAGCAGACTAGTCCCCGGGGAGCTGTTTTTT.

This clonotype was observed at least ten times. The rearrangement joins TRBV27 to TRBJ2-7; D is ambiguous. With 7 bases removed from V and 2 bases from J, the gap between germline ends came to 15 bases. Germline CDR1 reads MNHEY; CDR2 reads SMNVEV (reference sequence). The CDR3 sequence is 14 residues long. CDR3 coding DNA: TGTGCCAGCAAAGTACCGGGCGGTACCTACGAGCAGTACTTC. Amino acids: CASKVPGGTYEQYF.